This T cell receptor (beta chain) was sequenced during a study of T cells expressing NK-cell markers. Study information: Each TCR beta repertoire originated in sorted T cells that were CD3+CD56+NKG2C+, CD3+CD56+NKG2C- or CD3+CD56-NKG2C+. HCMV serostatus: seven of eight sequenced donors positive, one negative.

No DNA is given; TCRdb re-called the 5' RACE reads and lists each CDR3 protein once. Its listing shows around 260,000 distinct CDR3 sequences. The germline gives CDR1 SQVTM, CDR2 ANQGSEA. This CDR3 has 12 amino acids. The sequenced sample was blood T cells: a sorted CD56 or NKG2C T cell subset, CD4+ or CD8+ T cells, or bulk PBMC T cells (not recorded which). The gene calls are TRBV29-1 and TRBJ2-1. This receptor was taken from a woman between 18 and 70 years old in good health. The CDR3: CSVAPGLDEQFF.